These 15 T cell receptor beta chains originate from one sample sequenced in a study of blood T cell repertoires in COVID-19. TCRdb's table, derived via immunoSEQ multiplex PCR, lists solely in-frame clones and lacks some. The data contain roughly 330,000 clones, around 88% of them seen just once; the ten biggest clones take up around 1.5%. Specimen: peripheral blood. These receptors originate from a woman between 50 and 59 years old with acute or convalescent COVID-19.

This clone has just one count. The chain joins TRBV19 to TRBJ1-5, with TRBD1 matching over 11 bases. Looked up from germline, CDR1 is LNHDA and CDR2 is SQIVND (reference sequence). Unmatched junction bases numbered 6, after V lost 5 bases and J lost 6 bases. CDR3 length: 15 residues. The CDR3 protein is CASSYGTGGSQPQHF. DNA for the CDR3: TGTGCCAGTAGTTACGGGACAGGGGGTTCTCAGCCCCAGCATTTT. Filled out from reference TRBV19 and TRBJ1-5, the complete variable domain reads DGGITQSPKYLFRKEGQNVTLSCEQNLNHDAMYWYRQDPGQGLRLIYYSQIVNDFQKGDIAEGYSVSREKKESFPLTVTSAQKNPTAFYLCASSYGTGGSQPQHFGDGTRLSIL.

The CDR3 region is CSVESGRAVGNEQYF. The CDR3 coding sequence is TGCAGCGTTGAATCCGGGAGGGCCGTAGGTAACGAGCAGTACTTC. V is TRBV29-1 and J is TRBJ2-7; 8 bases align to TRBD2. Per germline, CDR1 SQVTM and CDR2 ANQGSEA. CDR3 length equals 15 residues. The V gene end was trimmed by 2 bases and the J gene end by 5 bases; junction bases not matched to a gene: 11.

The chain links TRBV27 to TRBJ2-5; TRBD2 is a possible D gene (6 bases). The CDR3 is 15 amino acids. Germline lookup yields CDR1 MNHEY and CDR2 SMNVEV (reference sequence). V was clipped by 2 bases and J by 4 bases, with 14 bases between them. In DNA form, the CDR3 reads TGTGCCAGCAGTTTAGTGTCCCGAGCGGGAGAGACCCAGTACTTC. The encoded protein is CASSLVSRAGETQYF.

The chain is built from TRBV28 and TRBJ1-6; 7 positions match TRBD1. This CDR3 is 15 amino acids long. Germline V gene lookup returns CDR1 MDHEN and CDR2 SYDVKM. Trimming cost V 3 bases and J 7 bases; bases outside gene matches: 6. The CDR3 DNA sequence: TGTGCCAGCAGTTTTAGAGGGGGCGCGAATTCACCCCTCCACTTT. Its protein product is CASSFRGGANSPLHF.

The chain carries TRBV7-2 and TRBJ2-3, with 14 bases aligning to TRBD2. V lost 5 bases, J lost 3 bases, and 10 bases stayed unmatched. The CDR3 runs to 18 residues. Germline CDR1 is SGHTA and CDR2 is FQGNSA. CDR3 residues: CASSPTRTSGRLTDTQYF. In DNA form, the CDR3 reads TGTGCCAGCAGCCCAACTAGGACTAGCGGGAGGTTGACAGATACGCAGTATTTT.

This sequence joins TRBV7-2 and TRBJ2-5; D possibly corresponds to TRBD1 (6 bases). Deletions cut 1 base from V and 5 bases from J, with 17 bases between. Germline V gives CDR1 SGHTA, CDR2 FQGNSA. The CDR3 loop spans 16 amino acids. CDR3 in amino acids: CASSLGPGQGWETQYF. The CDR3, as DNA: TGTGCCAGCAGCTTAGGCCCCGGGCAGGGGTGGGAGACCCAGTACTTC.

The chain uses TRBV2 and TRBJ2-7; 10 positions match TRBD2. CDR1 and CDR2 (germline): SNHLY, FYNNEI. The CDR3 has 16 residues. After removal of 3 bases from V and 3 bases from J, the junction contained 8 bases not matched to a gene. The CDR3 here is CASSDSLAGDRYEQYF. The CDR3 coding sequence is TGTGCCAGCAGTGATTCGCTAGCGGGAGATCGCTACGAGCAGTACTTC.

The DNA of the CDR3 is TGTGCCATCAGTGACCCCCGGGGGAGGGCCAACACCGGGGAGCTGTTTTTT. Translation: CAISDPRGRANTGELFF. The chain links TRBV10-3 to TRBJ2-2; 7 nucleotides align to TRBD2. The trim removed 3 bases at V and 2 bases at J, leaving 9 bases unmatched. The V gene's germline CDR1 is ENHRY and CDR2 SYGVKD. CDR3 length: 17 amino acids.

The chain uses TRBV2 and TRBJ2-7; perhaps TRBD1 as D (7 bases). Germline loops: CDR1 SNHLY, CDR2 FYNNEI. The CDR3 totals 14 residues. The V end lost 9 bases, the J end lost 4 bases, and 19 bases lay between the germline ends. The CDR3 here is CASIYGGQSYEQYF. CDR3 DNA: TGTGCCAGTATATACGGGGGACAGTCTTACGAGCAGTACTTC.

V and J are TRBV7-9 and TRBJ1-1; 10 bases align to TRBD1. V was clipped by 5 bases and J by 1 base; unmatched bases: 4. Germline V CDR1 and CDR2: SEHNR, FQNEAQ (reference sequence). CDR3 length: 15 residues. CDR3 in DNA: TGTGCCAGCAGCCCAGGGACAGGGGAGAACACTGAAGCTTTCTTT. Amino acids: CASSPGTGENTEAFF. Full variable domain (missing parts from reference TRBV7-9 and TRBJ1-1): DTGVSQNPRHKITKRGQNVTFRCDPISEHNRLYWYRQTLGQGPEFLTYFQNEAQLEKSRLLSDRFSAERPKGSFSTLEIQRTEQGDSAMYLCASSPGTGENTEAFFGQGTRLTVV.

This clone was detected only a few times. The chain combines TRBV27 with TRBJ1-6; D not resolved. CDR3 length: 15 amino acids. The V and J ends lost 3 bases and 5 bases respectively, with 11 bases between them. Germline V gives CDR1 MNHEY, CDR2 SMNVEV (reference sequence). CDR3 amino acids: CASSFHPEDNSPLHF. The CDR3 DNA sequence: TGTGCCAGCAGTTTTCATCCAGAAGATAATTCACCCCTCCACTTT.

The gene calls are TRBV11-2 and TRBJ1-1, with D uncertain. The V end was cut by 1 base, the J end by 0 bases, with 9 bases between. Germline V lookup: CDR1 SGHAT, CDR2 FQNNGV. The CDR3 spans 15 residues. CDR3 loop: CASSLAYGLNTEAFF. The CDR3 nucleotides are TGTGCCAGCAGCTTAGCGTACGGTTTGAACACTGAAGCTTTCTTT.

The chain combines TRBV6-5 with TRBJ1-1, with D possibly matching TRBD1 (5 bases). The V end was cut by 4 bases, the J end by 6 bases, with 12 bases between. The germline CDR1 and CDR2 sequences are MNHEY and SVGAGI. This CDR3 is built from 13 residues. CDR3 nucleotide sequence: TGTGCCAGCAGTTCAGCAGGGAAGGCTGAAGCTTTCTTT. Protein: CASSSAGKAEAFF.

The chain uses TRBV27 and TRBJ2-5; 11 nucleotides align to TRBD2. The ends lost 5 bases at V and 5 bases at J; junction bases unmatched: 7. In germline, CDR1 is MNHEY, CDR2 SMNVEV (reference sequence). The CDR3 consists of 15 residues. CDR3 in amino acids: CASSELAGEGETQYF. DNA for the CDR3: TGTGCCAGCAGTGAACTAGCGGGAGAAGGGGAGACCCAGTACTTC.

The chain combines TRBV9 with TRBJ2-1; tentative D call: TRBD2 (5 bases). Germline-derived CDR1 and CDR2 are SGDLS and YYNGEE. V lost 7 bases and J 13 bases, leaving 18 bases between the germline ends. The CDR3 runs to 12 residues. This chain's CDR3 is CASGLRTGEQFF. In DNA form, the CDR3 reads TGTGCCAGCGGCTTACGGACTGGGGAACAGTTCTTC.